This T cell receptor beta chain was found in a study of blood T cell repertoires in COVID-19. Looking at the study overall: Samples of COVID-19 (acute and convalescent) were obtained from the United States, Italy and Spain. Sample material is recorded as cDNA or gDNA derived from T cells, B-cell-depleted T cells, or PBMCs.

Methods used by the authors: Estimated nucleated cell counts came from reference gene primer amplification. Repertoires were generated with immunoSEQ multiplex PCR, while TCRdb's copy carries only in-frame clones and drops some. V, J and clone size are taken as reported in that table, and D and trimming were inferred from the DNA itself. The sample includes around 300,000 clones, about nine tenths seen only once; the top ten take 0.94%. What was sequenced was peripheral blood. This TCR was recovered from a woman aged 40 to 50 who had recovered from COVID-19.

CDR3: CAISDSGESQPQHF. The DNA for the CDR3 is TGTGCCATCAGTGATTCGGGGGAAAGTCAGCCCCAGCATTTT. The V gene is TRBV10-3, the J gene TRBJ1-5, with D maybe TRBD1 (5 bases). The CDR3 is 14 residues long. CDR1 ENHRY and CDR2 SYGVKD come from the germline V gene. Between the trimmed V and J ends, which lost 3 bases and 6 bases, there was a span of 12 bases.